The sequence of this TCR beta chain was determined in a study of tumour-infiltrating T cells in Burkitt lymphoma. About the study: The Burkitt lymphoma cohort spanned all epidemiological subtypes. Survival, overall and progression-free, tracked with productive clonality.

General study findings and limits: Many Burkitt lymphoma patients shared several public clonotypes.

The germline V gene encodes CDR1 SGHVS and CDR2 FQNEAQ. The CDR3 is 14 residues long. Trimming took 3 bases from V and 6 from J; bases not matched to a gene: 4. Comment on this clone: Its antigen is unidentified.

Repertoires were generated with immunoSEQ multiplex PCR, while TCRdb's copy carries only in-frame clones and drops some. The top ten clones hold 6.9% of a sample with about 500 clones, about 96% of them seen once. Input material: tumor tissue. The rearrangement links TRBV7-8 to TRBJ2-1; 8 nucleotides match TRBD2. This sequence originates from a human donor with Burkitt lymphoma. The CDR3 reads CASSFQGTSNEQFF. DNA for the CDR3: TGTGCCAGCAGCTTTCAGGGGACTAGCAATGAGCAGTTCTTC.